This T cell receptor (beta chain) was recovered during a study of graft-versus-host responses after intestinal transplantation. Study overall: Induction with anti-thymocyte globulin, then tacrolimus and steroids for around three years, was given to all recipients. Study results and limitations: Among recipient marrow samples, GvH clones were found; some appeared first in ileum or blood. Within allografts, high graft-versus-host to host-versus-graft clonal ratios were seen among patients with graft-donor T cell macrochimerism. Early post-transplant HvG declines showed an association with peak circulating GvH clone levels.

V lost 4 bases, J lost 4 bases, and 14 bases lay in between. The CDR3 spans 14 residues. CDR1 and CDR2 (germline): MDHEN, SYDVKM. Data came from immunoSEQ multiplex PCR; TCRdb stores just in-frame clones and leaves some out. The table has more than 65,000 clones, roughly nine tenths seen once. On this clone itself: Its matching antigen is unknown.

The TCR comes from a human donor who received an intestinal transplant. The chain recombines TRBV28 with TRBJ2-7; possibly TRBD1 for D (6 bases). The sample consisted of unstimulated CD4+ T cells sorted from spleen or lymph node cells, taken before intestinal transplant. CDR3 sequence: CASSSQGLAYEQYF. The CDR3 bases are TGTGCCAGCAGTTCCCAGGGGCTGGCGTACGAGCAGTACTTC.